This T cell receptor beta chain was recovered during a study of T cell repertoires in cytomegalovirus infection. Study in general: CMV infection plus the matching HLA type was flagged by public TCR beta signatures.

Broader study findings: Pooled public TCR beta family frequency picked out CMV carriers with the relevant HLA. What dominated the ex vivo response were HLA-C-restricted CMV-specific TCR beta clonotypes.

Germline V gene lookup returns CDR1 SGHVS and CDR2 FNYEAQ. This CDR3 comprises 16 residues. The junction had 9 bases not matched to a gene; V was cut back by 2 bases and J by 4 bases. From the reads, TCRdb called clonotypes with MiXCR, one entry per CDR3 protein. The sample has 200,000 to 250,000 distinct CDR3 sequences; approximately 24% are singletons. This clonotype is deemed medium-sized. The antigen is undetermined. Sequenced sample: CD8+ T cells from PBMCs. The chain has TRBV7-6 and TRBJ2-5, with 8 nucleotides matching TRBD2. This TCR came from a human donor in good health (CMV status not recorded). Some clones in this sample may be carry-over from other donors' samples. The CDR3 DNA reads TGTGCCAGCAGCTTAAGCGGGGGTAGCTTCTCAGAGACCCAGTACTTC. Translating gives CASSLSGGSFSETQYF.